The entry that follows covers one T cell receptor beta chain sequence. This record belongs to a study of cytotoxic CD8 clonotypes in ibrutinib-treated CLL. Looking at the study overall: The taking of response samples occurred after a median roughly twelve months of treatment, with a range of 6 to 36.

The protocol was immunoSEQ multiplex PCR, while the TCRdb copy is restricted to in-frame clones and leaves out a portion. The sample has 150,000 or so clones, approximately 80% seen once. The sequences come from PBMCs, collected after 12 months of ibrutinib treatment. The TCR sequence derives from a human donor with chronic lymphocytic leukemia.

CDR3 loop: CASSLRGPDTQYF. CDR3 nucleotide sequence: TGTGCCAGCAGCCTGCGGGGCCCAGATACGCAGTATTTT. The V gene is TRBV4-2, the J gene TRBJ2-3; TRBD2 is a possible D gene (6 bases). This CDR3 has 13 residues. The V and J ends lost 4 bases and 4 bases respectively, with 9 bases between them. Germline V gives CDR1 LGHNA, CDR2 YNFKEQ.